One sample yielded the 16 T cell receptor beta chains listed below, sequenced in a study of T cell responses to AZD1222 COVID-19 vaccine (TCRdb year 2021). Libraries were constructed by the immunoSEQ multiplex PCR assay. TCRdb retrieved this table from immuneACCESS and kept in-frame rearrangements only. Not all clones are present; in checked studies, unresolved V genes account for under half, and no reason is known for the remainder. The sample's table covers under 150,000 clones. The top ten constitute 2.2% of the sample. The meaning of the sample's time point label: baseline before first vaccination. The sequenced sample consisted of peripheral blood. These receptors were obtained from an adult in good health.

The rearrangement uses TRBV6-1 and TRBJ1-3; D gene unclear. The germline V gene has CDR1 MNHNS and CDR2 SASEGT. CDR3 length: 14 amino acids. The V and J ends lost 2 bases and 2 bases respectively, with 7 bases between them. CDR3 DNA sequence: TGTGCCAGCAGTGAACGGTGGGCTGGAAACACCATATATTTT. This gives the protein CASSERWAGNTIYF.

The CDR3, as DNA: TGTGCCAGCAGTTTGGGGGGCGGCGAGCAGTACTTC. Translating it yields CASSLGGGEQYF. The chain employs TRBV12-3 or TRBV12-4 and TRBJ2-7; D is tentatively TRBD1 or TRBD2 (6 bases each). The V and J ends lost 3 bases and 6 bases respectively, with 9 bases between them. This CDR3 region has 12 residues.

V gene TRBV12-3 or TRBV12-4 combines with J gene TRBJ2-2; no reliable D call. V was pared by 5 bases and J by 5 bases, with 9 bases between. This CDR3 has 13 residues. The CDR3 spells CASSLSETGELFF. CDR3 nucleotides: TGTGCCAGCAGTCTAAGCGAGACCGGGGAGCTGTTTTTT.

V gene TRBV28 combines with J gene TRBJ1-1; maybe TRBD1 (5 bases). With 6 bases removed from V and 4 bases from J, the gap between germline ends came to 12 bases. This CDR3 contains 13 residues. The germline V gene encodes CDR1 MDHEN and CDR2 SYDVKM. This CDR3 is CASRAGGPTEAFF. CDR3 nucleotides: TGTGCCAGCAGGGCGGGGGGTCCCACTGAAGCTTTCTTT.

The rearrangement links TRBV10-2 to TRBJ1-4, with 11 nucleotides matching TRBD1. The CDR3 contains 17 residues. V lost 5 bases to trimming and J lost 4 bases; unmatched junction nucleotides: 9. CDR1 is WSHSY, CDR2 SAAADI, per germline. The DNA of the CDR3 is TGCGCCAGCAGTAAATACGGACAGGGGGCAATTAATGAAAAACTGTTTTTT. This translates into CASSKYGQGAINEKLFF.

V and J are TRBV19 and TRBJ1-2, with 9 positions matching TRBD1. The V segment lost 4 bases and the J segment 4 bases; nucleotides outside the gene matches: 10. Germline CDR1 LNHDA, CDR2 SQIVND (reference sequence). The CDR3 has 16 residues. CDR3 in amino acids: CASSTRLTGGGYGYTF. The CDR3 region has the DNA TGTGCCAGTAGTACCCGCCTCACAGGGGGCGGCTATGGCTACACCTTC.

This chain uses TRBV6-2 or TRBV6-3 with TRBJ2-5; 9 nucleotides align to TRBD2. The CDR3 loop spans 15 amino acids. J gave up 4 bases and V 5 bases, and 8 bases lay outside the gene matches. Germline V lookup: CDR1 MNHEY, CDR2 SVGEGT. The CDR3: CASSGTGTSLETQYF. In nucleotides, the CDR3 is TGTGCCAGCAGTGGGACCGGGACTAGCTTAGAGACCCAGTACTTC.

This sequence joins TRBV2 and TRBJ2-1; D gene ambiguous. Germline V lookup: CDR1 SNHLY, CDR2 FYNNEI. CDR3 length: 13 amino acids. V was shortened by 5 bases and J by 9 bases, with 14 bases between the two germline ends. DNA of the CDR3: TGTGCCAGCAGTTTAGGACCCTATAGTGAGCAGTTCTTC. Translation: CASSLGPYSEQFF. Filled out from reference TRBV2 and TRBJ2-1, the complete variable domain reads EPEVTQTPSHQVTQMGQEVILRCVPISNHLYFYWYRQILGQKVEFLVSFYNNEISEKSEIFDDQFSVERPDGSNFTLKIRSTKLEDSAMYFCASSLGPYSEQFFGPGTRLTVL.

Written as DNA, the CDR3 is TGCGCCAGCCGGGGGACCCCGAGCTCCTACGAGCAGTACTTC. This sequence encodes CASRGTPSSYEQYF. The gene calls are TRBV5-1 and TRBJ2-7; possibly TRBD2 for D (6 bases). The CDR3 length is 14 residues. V was pared by 7 bases and J by 0 bases, with 14 bases between. Germline V gene data show CDR1 as SGHRS and CDR2 as YFSETQ.

V is TRBV2 and J is TRBJ1-2; D perhaps matches TRBD1 (5 bases). CDR1 SNHLY and CDR2 FYNNEI come from the germline V gene. The V and J ends lost 6 bases and 7 bases respectively, with 18 bases between them. CDR3 length: 14 amino acids. The CDR3 coding sequence is TGTGCCAGCAGGCCGACGGGGACGGGGGGTGGCTACACCTTC. Encoded protein: CASRPTGTGGGYTF.

This chain joins TRBV6-1 and TRBJ1-4; a possible D gene is TRBD1 (5 bases). V was pared by 3 bases and J by 6 bases, with 14 bases between. In germline, CDR1 is MNHNS, CDR2 SASEGT. The CDR3 length is 15 residues. CDR3 protein: CASSERGGWDEKLFF. The CDR3 DNA sequence: TGTGCCAGCAGTGAGAGGGGAGGGTGGGATGAAAAACTGTTTTTT.

CDR3 amino acids: CASSYRGAYEQYF. The CDR3 DNA is TGTGCCAGCAGCTACAGGGGGGCCTACGAGCAGTACTTC. The gene calls are TRBV7-9 and TRBJ2-7; 8 positions match TRBD1. V was clipped by 4 bases and J by 2 bases; unmatched bases: 1. The V gene's germline CDR1 is SEHNR and CDR2 FQNEAQ (reference sequence). The CDR3 consists of 13 residues.

This sequence joins TRBV9 and TRBJ1-1; D not certain. The CDR3 is 14 residues long. Trimming stripped 0 bases from V and 5 bases from J, with 11 bases between. CDR1 and CDR2 (germline): SGDLS, YYNGEE. The CDR3 protein is CASSVVGATTEAFF. In DNA form, the CDR3 reads TGTGCCAGCAGCGTAGTAGGAGCTACGACTGAAGCTTTCTTT.

The CDR3, as DNA: TGTGCCAGCAGTGAGGGAGAGACAGGGTTTATCAATGAGCAGTTCTTC. Its protein product is CASSEGETGFINEQFF. The chain combines TRBV6-4 with TRBJ2-1; TRBD1 agrees at 7 bases. V lost 3 bases and J lost 6; bases outside the gene matches: 11. The CDR3 consists of 16 residues. Germline V gene data show CDR1 as MRHNA and CDR2 as SNTAGT.

J is TRBJ2-7 and V is TRBV9; D call uncertain. CDR1 and CDR2 from the germline V gene are SGDLS and YYNGEE. The V end was cut by 3 bases, the J end by 3 bases, with 7 bases between. The CDR3 spans 12 residues. In DNA form, the CDR3 reads TGTGCCAGCAGCGGGCCAGACTACGAGCAGTACTTC. The encoded protein is CASSGPDYEQYF.

The chain has TRBV28 and TRBJ1-1; D remains unclear. The germline CDR1 and CDR2 sequences are MDHEN and SYDVKM. This CDR3 is built from 15 residues. The germline V and J ends were trimmed by 3 bases and 4 bases, with 15 bases remaining between them. The CDR3 spells CASSFGFARSTEAFF. CDR3 nucleotide sequence: TGTGCCAGCAGTTTCGGTTTCGCCCGAAGCACTGAAGCTTTCTTT.